The 5 T cell receptor beta chains reported below all come from one sample, sequenced in a study of cytotoxic CD8 clonotypes in ibrutinib-treated CLL (dated by TCRdb to 2020 to 2023). Taken with the paper, the label for time point translates to: about a year on ibrutinib. The library came from the immunoSEQ multiplex PCR assay. In its TCRdb copy, this immuneACCESS table keeps in-frame sequences only and misses some clones. Where compared with another copy, unresolved V genes explain less than half of these, and the others have no known cause. The sample table contains some 160,000 clones; only one count was recorded for roughly 86% of them. Roughly 2% of the sample is held by the ten biggest clonotypes. The material sequenced was PBMCs, taken after 12 months of ibrutinib treatment. The receptors here all came from a human donor with chronic lymphocytic leukemia.

This clone appeared a single time. Other nucleotide sequences from this sample produce the same CDR3. The chain is built from TRBV7-2 and TRBJ2-3, with TRBD2 as a possible D gene (6 bases). V lost 8 bases and J lost 1, with 10 bases in between. CDR1 SGHTA and CDR2 FQGNSA come from the germline V gene. CDR3 size: 13 residues. In DNA form, the CDR3 reads TGTGCCAGCGGCGGGGCCGGCACAGATACGCAGTATTTT. Protein: CASGGAGTDTQYF.

The DNA of the CDR3 is TGTGCCAGCAGCTTATCGGGGACAGGGGCACGTATCTCCGCTAATGAGCAGTTCTTC. Its protein product is CASSLSGTGARISANEQFF. The J gene is TRBJ2-1, the V gene TRBV7-2; 10 nucleotides agree with TRBD1. V shed 2 bases, J shed 7 bases, and the junction held 17 bases outside the gene matches. Germline V CDR1 and CDR2: SGHTA, FQGNSA. The CDR3 is 19 amino acids. The complete variable domain, with remaining parts taken from reference TRBV7-2 and TRBJ2-1, reads GAGVSQSPSNKVTEKGKDVELRCDPISGHTALYWYRQSLGQGLEFLIYFQGNSAPDKSGLPSDRFSAERTGGSVSTLTIQRTQQEDSAVYLCASSLSGTGARISANEQFFGPGTRLTVL.

V is TRBV15 and J is TRBJ2-7, with no clear D. V lost 0 bases and J 5 bases, leaving 14 bases between the germline ends. The germline gives CDR1 LNHNV, CDR2 YYDKDF (reference sequence). CDR3 length: 15 amino acids. This CDR3 is CATSREKSNLDEQYF. Here the CDR3 DNA reads TGTGCCACCAGCAGAGAAAAATCAAATCTCGACGAGCAGTACTTC. Using reference TRBV15 and TRBJ2-7 for the parts outside the CDR3, the full variable domain is DAMVIQNPRYQVTQFGKPVTLSCSQTLNHNVMYWYQQKSSQAPKLLFHYYDKDFNNEADTPDNFQSRRPNTSFCFLDIRSPGLGDTAMYLCATSREKSNLDEQYFGPGTRLTVT.

The chain combines TRBV6-6 with TRBJ2-7, with TRBD1 identical over 8 bases. Germline V lookup: CDR1 MNHNY, CDR2 SVGAGI (reference sequence). With V trimmed by 4 bases and J by 6 bases, 11 bases remained unmatched. The CDR3 is 15 amino acids. CDR3 sequence: CASSSGQGDRGEQYF. For the CDR3, the DNA is TGTGCCAGCAGTTCTGGACAGGGTGATCGCGGCGAGCAGTACTTC.

This clone was seen a handful of times. V is TRBV7-2 and J is TRBJ2-7; the D is unclear. Per germline, CDR1 SGHTA and CDR2 FQGNSA. CDR3 length equals 12 residues. Trimming removed 1 base at V and 5 bases at J, with 6 bases between. The CDR3 bases are TGTGCCAGCAGCTTAGATGTGAACGAGCAGTACTTC. Residues: CASSLDVNEQYF.